This T cell receptor beta chain stems from a study of CD4 T cell repertoires in COVID-19 (dated by TCRdb to about 2021). Describing the broader study: For cross-reactivity analysis, CFSE-low cells were expanded with IL-2 for 9 to 11 days, then relabeled and restimulated with spike proteins from other coronaviruses. Naturally processed CD4+ T cell responses to SARS-CoV-2 spike and nucleoprotein were characterized in COVID-19-recovered individuals, and clonal composition was assessed by TCR Vbeta sequencing. TCR Vbeta repertoire analysis of SARS-CoV-2-reactive T cells was conducted at the subset level in three recovered individuals.

Results and caveats for the whole study, not just this receptor: Between roughly 7 and 25% of SARS-CoV-2 clonotypes were also detected in SARS-CoV and/or HKU1 spike-stimulated secondary cultures, consistent with cross-reactivity. Several of the most expanded SARS-CoV-2-reactive clonotypes were shared between two or all three memory subsets, suggesting intraclonal diversification.

This clone is identified as medium-sized (0.01 to 0.1%). The clone's antigen remains unknown. Qualities for individual bases were not recorded, and no much larger clone is one base off. This sample's time point label indicates: sample from a COVID-19-recovered individual after infection. Cells were CFSE-labeled and stimulated with autologous monocytes plus recombinant SARS-CoV-2 spike or nucleoprotein to obtain antigen-reactive proliferating T cell lines. Donors were patients who had recovered from mild-to-severe COVID-19. Stimulated subset cultures started from an input of around 500,000 cells per subset. From peripheral blood mononuclear cells, the researchers isolated CD4+ total memory, central memory, effector memory and circulating T follicular helper cells. The CDR3, cysteine through phenylalanine, is 17 amino acids long. Only CDR3 DNA is held: 51 bases, read in frame from base 1. Germline trimming amounts to 3 bases on V and 6 bases on J, with 7 as the count of junction bases outside the gene matches. Sequences KGHSH (CDR1) and LQKENI (CDR2) are obtained from the germline V gene.

Library prep was done by the immunoSEQ multiplex PCR assay. As for the original processing: The Chao-Jaccard similarity index and the number of shared clonotypes were used to measure repertoire overlap between subsets. This is the immuneACCESS table as TCRdb keeps it, with only in-frame sequences that have V and J called. A part of the clones is gone; compared with another copy, unresolved V genes explain less than half, and the rest is unexplained. The DNA was the basis for D and trimming; V, J and clone size are from that table. Present in this sample are 1,300 to 1,500 clones, 15% to 20% of which were seen just once. The ten largest account for about 9.7% of the sample.

The input for sequencing was central memory CD4+ T cells, cultured in vitro, taken after recovery from COVID-19. Taken with the paper, the label for cell subset or site translates to: CD4+ T central memory cells. The receptor's source is a human donor who had COVID-19. The sequence links TRBV18 to TRBJ2-1; 14 of the junction bases match TRBD2. The sequenced DNA is TGTGCCAGCTCACCGGGACTAGCGGGAGCAGGGAGCAATGAGCAGTTCTTC. Translated, it gives CASSPGLAGAGSNEQFF.